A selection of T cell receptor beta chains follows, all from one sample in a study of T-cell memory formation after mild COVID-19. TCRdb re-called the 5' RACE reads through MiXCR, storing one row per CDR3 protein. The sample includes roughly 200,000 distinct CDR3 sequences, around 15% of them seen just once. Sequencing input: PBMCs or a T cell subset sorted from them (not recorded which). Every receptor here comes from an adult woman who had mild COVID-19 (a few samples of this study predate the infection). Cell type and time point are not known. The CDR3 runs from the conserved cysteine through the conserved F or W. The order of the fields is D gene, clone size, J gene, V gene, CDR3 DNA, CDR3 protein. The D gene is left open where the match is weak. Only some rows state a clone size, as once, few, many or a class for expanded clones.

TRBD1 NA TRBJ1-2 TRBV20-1 TGCAGTGCTAGCAGACAGGGACTGGATGGCTACACCTTC CSASRQGLDGYTF
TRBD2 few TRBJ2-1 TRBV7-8 TGTGCCAGCAGCTTAGTTGGGGCAGGGAGGGCTGAGCAGTTCTTC CASSLVGAGRAEQFF
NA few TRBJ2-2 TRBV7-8 TGTGCCAGCAGCTTAGGGACAGCCCGCACCGGGGAGCTGTTTTTT CASSLGTARTGELFF
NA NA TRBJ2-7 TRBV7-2 TGTGCCAGCAGCCCGCACTGGGTAACCTACGAGCAGTACTTC CASSPHWVTYEQYF
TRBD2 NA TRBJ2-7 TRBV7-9 TGTGCCAGCAGCTTCCCTGGGGCCGGGGGGGCCTACGAGCAGTACTTC CASSFPGAGGAYEQYF
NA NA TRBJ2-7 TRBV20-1 TGCAGTGCTAGCGGGAGTAGTTACGAGCAGTACTTC CSASGSSYEQYF
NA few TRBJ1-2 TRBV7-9 TGTGCCAGCAGCTTGGGGGGGGACGGCTACACCTTC CASSLGGDGYTF
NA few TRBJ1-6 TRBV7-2 TGTGCCAGCAGCTTAACTAGGGGACTAGCGTATAATTCACCCCTCCACTTT CASSLTRGLAYNSPLHF
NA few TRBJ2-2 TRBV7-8 TGTGCCAGCAGCTTTATTACCCGGGCCGGGGAGCTGTTTTTT CASSFITRAGELFF
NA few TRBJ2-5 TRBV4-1 TGCGCCAGCAGCCCGGGCGGCCTGGCAGCCCTCCAAGAGACCCAGTACTTC CASSPGGLAALQETQYF
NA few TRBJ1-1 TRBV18 TGTGCCAGCTCACCATCGGGGGGGACCACTGAAGCTTTCTTT CASSPSGGTTEAFF
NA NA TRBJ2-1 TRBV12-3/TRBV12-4 TGTGCCAGCAGTTTTATTAGCTCCTACAATGAGCAGTTCTTC CASSFISSYNEQFF
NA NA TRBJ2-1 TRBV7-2 TGTGCCAGCGGACGACCTCACAATGAGCAGTTCTTC CASGRPHNEQFF
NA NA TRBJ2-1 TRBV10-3 TGTGCCATCAGTGTAGGGAAGGGGAATGAGCAGTTCTTC CAISVGKGNEQFF
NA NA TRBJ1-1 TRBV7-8 TGTGCCAGCAGGCCGAATGAAAACACTGAAGCTTTCTTT CASRPNENTEAFF
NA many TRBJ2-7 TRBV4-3 TGCGCCAGCAGCCAAGCGGTAGGCGGGACCAGCTACGAGCAGTACTTC CASSQAVGGTSYEQYF
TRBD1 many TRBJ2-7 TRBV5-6 TGTGCCAGCAGCTTGGGGCGGAGGACAGGGTCCTACGAGCAGTACTTC CASSLGRRTGSYEQYF
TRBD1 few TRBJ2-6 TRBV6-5 TGTGCCAGCAGTCGTACAGGGGTCGCTGGGGCCAACGTCCTGACTTTC CASSRTGVAGANVLTF
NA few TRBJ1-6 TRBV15 TGTGCCACCAGCAGAGATAAGGACCGATATTCACCCCTCCACTTT CATSRDKDRYSPLHF
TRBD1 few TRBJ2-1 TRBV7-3 TGTGCCAGCAGCTCCACCTCCGGACAGGGGGTTAGTGAGCAGTTCTTC CASSSTSGQGVSEQFF
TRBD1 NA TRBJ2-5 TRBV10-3 TGTGCCATCAGTGAATCCCCAGCAGGGGGCAGAGAGACCCAGTACTTC CAISESPAGGRETQYF
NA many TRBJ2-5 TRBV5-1 TGCGCCAGCAGCTTTGGAGGGGCCCAAGGAGAGACCCAGTACTTC CASSFGGAQGETQYF
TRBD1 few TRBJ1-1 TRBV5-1 TGCGCCAGCAGCCGGGACAGCTCGAACACTGAAGCTTTCTTT CASSRDSSNTEAFF
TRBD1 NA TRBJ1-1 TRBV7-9 TGTGCCAGCAGCCCTAGAAGGGACAGCGGCGAAGCTTTCTTT CASSPRRDSGEAFF
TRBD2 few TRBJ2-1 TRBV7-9 TGTGCCAGCAGCTTAGTTGTCTGGACTAGCTCAAGGGTCGATGAGCAGTTCTTC CASSLVVWTSSRVDEQFF
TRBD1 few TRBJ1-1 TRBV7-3 TGTGCCAGCAGTAAGACAGGGGGGAGCACTGAAGCTTTCTTT CASSKTGGSTEAFF
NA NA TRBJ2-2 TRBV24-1 TGTGCCACCAGTGCGACTAACCCGAACACCGGGGAGCTGTTTTTT CATSATNPNTGELFF
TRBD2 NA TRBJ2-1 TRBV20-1 TGCAGTGCCGCAAGTCTAGGTCGCGGGACTAGCTATAATGAGCAGTTCTTC CSAASLGRGTSYNEQFF
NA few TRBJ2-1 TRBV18 TGTGCCAGCTCACCGGTTGAGGGAGTGGTGAATGAGCAGTTCTTC CASSPVEGVVNEQFF
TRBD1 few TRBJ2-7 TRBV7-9 TGTGCCAGCAGCGTCCTTGGACAGGGGCTCTACGAGCAGTACTTC CASSVLGQGLYEQYF
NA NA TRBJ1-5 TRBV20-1 TGCAGTGCTAGATCCGCAAAGCCGGGGGGCCAGCCCCAGCATTTT CSARSAKPGGQPQHF
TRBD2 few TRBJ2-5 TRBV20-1 TGCAGTGCTAGGAAAGGTAGCGGGGGTGTGGAGACCCAGTACTTC CSARKGSGGVETQYF
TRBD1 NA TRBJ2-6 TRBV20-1 TGCAGTGCTGACAGTCGGACAGGGGACGGGGCCAACGTCCTGACTTTC CSADSRTGDGANVLTF
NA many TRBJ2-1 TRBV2 TGTGCCAGCAGCGAGAACAATGAGCAGTTCTTC CASSENNEQFF
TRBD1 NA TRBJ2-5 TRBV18 TGTGCCAGCTCCCCTGGACAGGGAACAGAGACCCAGTACTTC CASSPGQGTETQYF
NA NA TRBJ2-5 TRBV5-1 TGCGCCAGCAGCCGGTCCCAAGAGACCCAGTACTTC CASSRSQETQYF
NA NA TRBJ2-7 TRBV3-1 TGTGCCAGCAGCCAAATAAGCGGGTCCTACGAGCAGTACTTC CASSQISGSYEQYF
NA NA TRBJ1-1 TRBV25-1 TGTGCCAGTATAAGCGGAGGAGAAGCTTTCTTT CASISGGEAFF
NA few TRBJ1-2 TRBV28 TGTGCCAGCACCAGGGGAATTAACTATGGCTACACCTTC CASTRGINYGYTF
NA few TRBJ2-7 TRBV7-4 TGTGCCAGCAGCTCGCGGTGGCAGGTGAACTACGAGCAGTACTTC CASSSRWQVNYEQYF
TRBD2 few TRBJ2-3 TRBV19 TGTGCCAGTAGTACCGGGAGGTTTTTAGAAACGCAGTATTTT CASSTGRFLETQYF
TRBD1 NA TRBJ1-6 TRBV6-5 TGTGCCAGCAGTTCAACAGGGGTCTATAATTCACCCCTCCACTTT CASSSTGVYNSPLHF
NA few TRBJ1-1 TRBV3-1 TGTGCCAGCAGCCAAGATACTCGCACTGAAGCTTTCTTT CASSQDTRTEAFF
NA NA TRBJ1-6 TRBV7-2 TGTGCCAGCATCGCCCCGAGCTCCTATAATTCACCCCTCCACTTT CASIAPSSYNSPLHF
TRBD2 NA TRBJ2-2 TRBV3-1 TGTGCCAGCAGCCTTAACCTCGGTAGCGGGGTAACGAACACCGGGGAGCTGTTTTTT CASSLNLGSGVTNTGELFF
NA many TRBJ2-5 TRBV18 TGTGCCAGCTCACGGACGCAACAAGAGACCCAGTACTTC CASSRTQQETQYF
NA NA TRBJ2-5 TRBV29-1 TGCAGCGTTGACCGGGGGGCTCGGGAGACCCAGTACTTC CSVDRGARETQYF
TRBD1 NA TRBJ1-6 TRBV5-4 TGTGCCAGCAGCCGGGTGGGACAGATTAATTCACCCCTCCACTTT CASSRVGQINSPLHF
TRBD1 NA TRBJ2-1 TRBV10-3 TGTGCCATCAGTGCGACAGGGGCCCCCCTCTACAATGAGCAGTTCTTC CAISATGAPLYNEQFF
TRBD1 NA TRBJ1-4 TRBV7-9 TGTGCCAGCACACCGGGACAGGGAATTGAAAAACTGTTTTTT CASTPGQGIEKLFF
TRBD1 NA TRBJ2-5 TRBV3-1 TGTGCCAGCAGCCACTCCTCCGGGACAGGCGAGACCCAGTACTTC CASSHSSGTGETQYF
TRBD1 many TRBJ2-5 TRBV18 TGCGCCAGCAGCCCTGGACAGGGCGAGACCCAGTACTTC CASSPGQGETQYF
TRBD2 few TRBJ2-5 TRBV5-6 TGTGCCAGCAGCTTGGCGGGACTAGCGGCCCAAGAGACCCAGTACTTC CASSLAGLAAQETQYF
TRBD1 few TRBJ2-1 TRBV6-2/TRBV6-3 TGTGCCAGCGGACAGGGCCCCTACAATGAGCAGTTCTTC CASGQGPYNEQFF
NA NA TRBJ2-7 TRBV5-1 TGCGCCAGCAGCTTAGCCGGGACGCCGACCTACGAGCAGTACTTC CASSLAGTPTYEQYF
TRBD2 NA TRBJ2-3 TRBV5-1 TGCGCCAGCAGCTTGGCCCGCGCTAGCGGGGGAGCTAGCACAGATACGCAGTATTTT CASSLARASGGASTDTQYF
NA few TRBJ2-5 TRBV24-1 TGTGCCACCAGTGAGTCGACAGGTAATCTAGTGACCCAGTACTTC CATSESTGNLVTQYF
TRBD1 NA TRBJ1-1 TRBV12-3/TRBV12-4 TGTGCCAGCAGCCCAGGACAGGCCGGCACTGAAGCTTTCTTT CASSPGQAGTEAFF
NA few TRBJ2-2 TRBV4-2 TGTGCCAGCAGCCTCACCGAGGCCGACGGGGAGCTGTTTTTT CASSLTEADGELFF